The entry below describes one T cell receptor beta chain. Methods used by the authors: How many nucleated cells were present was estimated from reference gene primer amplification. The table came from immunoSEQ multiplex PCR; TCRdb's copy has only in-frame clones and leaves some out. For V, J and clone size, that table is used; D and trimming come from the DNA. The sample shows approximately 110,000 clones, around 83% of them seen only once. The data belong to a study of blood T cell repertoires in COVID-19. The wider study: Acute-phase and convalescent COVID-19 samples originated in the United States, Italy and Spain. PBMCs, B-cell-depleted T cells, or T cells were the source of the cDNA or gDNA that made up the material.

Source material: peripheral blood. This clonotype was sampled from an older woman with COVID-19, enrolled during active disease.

This chain's CDR3 is CASSLESGVRTDTQYF. Written as DNA, the CDR3 is TGTGCCAGCAGCTTAGAGAGCGGGGTTCGCACAGATACGCAGTATTTT. The chain joins TRBV7-2 to TRBJ2-3; TRBD2 matches at 7 bases. In germline, CDR1 is SGHTA, CDR2 FQGNSA. V dropped 1 base and J dropped 1; count of bases not matched to a gene: 5. CDR3 length equals 16 residues.